What follows are 25 T cell receptor beta chains derived from one specimen sequenced in a study of cytomegalovirus exposure and HLA in healthy donors (dated by TCRdb to 2016 to 2017). Libraries were made using the immunoSEQ multiplex PCR assay. The multiplex PCR relied on a mix of 60 forward primers for TCR Vbeta segments and 13 reverse primers for TCR Jbeta segments. TCRdb retrieved this table from immuneACCESS and kept in-frame rearrangements only. Not all clones are present; in checked studies, unresolved V genes account for under half, and no reason is known for the remainder. The sample has under 250,000 clones on record. The top ten clones comprise about 1% of the sample. The material sequenced was PBMCs. These receptors came from a girl under 10 years old in good health and CMV-seropositive.

The chain is built from TRBV9 and TRBJ1-3; D is possibly TRBD1 (5 bases). CDR1 is SGDLS, CDR2 YYNGEE, per germline. This CDR3 region has 16 residues. V was clipped by 3 bases and J by 4 bases, with 17 bases between them. CDR3 sequence reads: CASSAPPGMGGNTIYF. The CDR3 DNA sequence: TGTGCCAGCAGCGCACCCCCAGGGATGGGCGGAAACACCATATATTTT.

The chain recombines TRBV25-1 with TRBJ2-5; 9 bases are a match to TRBD2. CDR3 size: 15 residues. CDR1 and CDR2 from the germline V gene are MGHDK and SYGVNS. Unmatched junction bases numbered 4, after V lost 1 base and J lost 4 bases. The DNA for the CDR3 is TGTGCCAGCAGTGAATCTCTAGCGGGACTAGAGACCCAGTACTTC. It yields the protein CASSESLAGLETQYF. Full variable domain (remainder filled in from reference TRBV25-1 and TRBJ2-5): EADIYQTPRYLVIGTGKKITLECSQTMGHDKMYWYQQDPGMELHLIHYSYGVNSTEKGDLSSESTVSRIRTEHFPLTLESARPSHTSQYLCASSESLAGLETQYFGPGTRLLVL.

V and J are TRBV27 and TRBJ2-7, with 8 bases identical to TRBD1. This CDR3 contains 14 residues. Per the germline V gene, CDR1 is MNHEY and CDR2 is SMNVEV (reference sequence). Trimming removed 3 bases from V and 4 bases from J; junction bases left unmatched: 5. The CDR3 loop is CASSFEGQGYEQYF. Here the CDR3 DNA reads TGTGCCAGCAGTTTCGAAGGACAGGGTTACGAGCAGTACTTC.

The CDR3 DNA reads TGTGCCAGCAGCGGAACAATTGGGAGACAGGGTGGGACTGAAGCTTTCTTT. Translating it yields CASSGTIGRQGGTEAFF. V gene TRBV9 combines with J gene TRBJ1-1, with 7 bases aligning to TRBD1. CDR1 SGDLS and CDR2 YYNGEE come from the germline V gene. J was trimmed by 5 bases and V by 3 bases; bases with no gene match: 16. This CDR3 has 17 amino acids.

The chain links TRBV6-1 to TRBJ2-7, with 8 bases lining up with TRBD1. There are 15 residues in the CDR3. V lost 6 bases to trimming and J lost 3 bases; unmatched junction nucleotides: 10. Germline V gives CDR1 MNHNS, CDR2 SASEGT. CDR3 in amino acids: CASRKTGTGDYEQYF. The CDR3 DNA is TGTGCCAGCAGAAAGACCGGGACAGGAGACTACGAGCAGTACTTC.

The chain uses TRBV28 and TRBJ2-7; D is ambiguous. This CDR3 comprises 13 residues. Germline V CDR1 and CDR2: MDHEN, SYDVKM. The V gene lost 8 bases and the J gene lost 3 bases, with 14 bases spanning the gap. CDR3 in DNA: TGTGCCAGCTCCCTCGGCAGGTTCTACGAGCAGTACTTC. Protein: CASSLGRFYEQYF.

This chain joins TRBV4-2 and TRBJ2-5, with 10 bases fitting TRBD1. This CDR3 is 17 amino acids long. CDR1 LGHNA and CDR2 YNFKEQ come from the germline V gene. The V gene end was trimmed by 3 bases and the J gene end by 5 bases; junction bases not matched to a gene: 12. The CDR3 nucleotides are TGTGCCAGCAGCCAGGGAGAGTGGGACAGGGGCATGGAGACCCAGTACTTC. As protein: CASSQGEWDRGMETQYF.

V is TRBV7-2 and J is TRBJ2-3; the match to TRBD2 covers 11 bases. Trimming cost V 5 bases and J 0 bases; bases outside gene matches: 7. This CDR3 has 17 amino acids. CDR1 and CDR2 from the germline V gene are SGHTA and FQGNSA. In DNA form, the CDR3 reads TGTGCCAGCAGCAAACGACTAGCGGGAACTAGCACAGATACGCAGTATTTT. This translates into CASSKRLAGTSTDTQYF.

This sequence joins TRBV6-1 and TRBJ2-3; TRBD2 matches at 12 bases. The germline CDR1 and CDR2 sequences are MNHNS and SASEGT. V dropped 6 bases and J dropped 2; count of bases not matched to a gene: 3. The CDR3 consists of 15 residues. The CDR3 loop is CASSRLAGDTDTQYF. DNA for the CDR3: TGTGCCAGCAGCCGACTAGCGGGAGACACAGATACGCAGTATTTT.

CDR3 nucleotides: TGTGCCAGCTCAGGAAGGACCACTAGCGGGAGCCCAACTATGCGGAATGAGCAGTTCTTC. This encodes CASSGRTTSGSPTMRNEQFF. V is TRBV4-2 and J is TRBJ2-1; 11 bases match TRBD2. From germline, CDR1 is LGHNA and CDR2 YNFKEQ. CDR3 size: 20 residues. V shed 8 bases, J shed 7 bases, and the junction held 25 bases outside the gene matches.

The rearrangement joins TRBV19 to TRBJ1-3; D gene unclear. Germline V gene data show CDR1 as LNHDA and CDR2 as SQIVND (reference sequence). This CDR3 region has 13 residues. Trimming stripped 4 bases from V and 1 base from J, with 5 bases between. The CDR3 is CASSKSSGNTIYF. Here the CDR3 DNA reads TGTGCCAGTAGTAAATCTTCTGGAAACACCATATATTTT.

The chain uses TRBV28 and TRBJ1-2; TRBD1 aligns across 7 bases. CDR1 MDHEN and CDR2 SYDVKM come from the germline V gene. The CDR3 loop spans 14 amino acids. The ends lost 3 bases at V and 5 bases at J; junction bases unmatched: 6. For the CDR3, the DNA is TGTGCCAGCAGTTTCGCTGACAGGGATTATGGCTACACCTTC. This sequence encodes CASSFADRDYGYTF.

The gene calls are TRBV7-5 and TRBJ1-5; TRBD1 reflects the table's D call only, with no check against the DNA. TRBV7-5 has pseudogene status. The CDR3 consists of 18 residues. For the CDR3, the DNA is TGTGTCAGAAGCTTAGTGAAGTGGGGGCACCTTAGCAATCAGCCCCAGCATTTT. Its translation: CVRSLVKWGHLSNQPQHF.

V usage is TRBV2 and J usage is TRBJ1-5; 9 bases are a match to TRBD1. This CDR3 is built from 15 residues. Germline lookup yields CDR1 SNHLY and CDR2 FYNNEI. The trim removed 6 bases at V and 3 bases at J, leaving 6 bases unmatched. The chain's CDR3 is CASRADRGANQPQHF. The CDR3, as DNA: TGTGCCAGCAGGGCGGACAGGGGAGCCAATCAGCCCCAGCATTTT.

This chain uses TRBV10-3 with TRBJ1-1, with D possibly matching TRBD1 (6 bases). The CDR3 is 12 residues long. Germline V lookup: CDR1 ENHRY, CDR2 SYGVKD. V was trimmed by 7 bases and J by 2 bases, leaving 8 bases between them. The CDR3 DNA sequence: TGTGCCATCACGACAGGTAACACTGAAGCTTTCTTT. Residues: CAITTGNTEAFF.

DNA of the CDR3: TGTGCCAGCAGCGGAGTTTTCTTTCGAGACACCGGGGAGCTGTTTTTT. It codes for CASSGVFFRDTGELFF. This chain joins TRBV9 and TRBJ2-2; D remains ambiguous. The ends were cut back, 3 bases at V and 3 bases at J, with 15 bases in the middle. The CDR3 spans 16 residues. Per germline, CDR1 SGDLS and CDR2 YYNGEE.

This rearrangement joins TRBV28 to TRBJ1-1; D is perhaps TRBD1 (5 bases). Germline V lookup: CDR1 MDHEN, CDR2 SYDVKM. The CDR3 is made up of 14 amino acids. V shed 2 bases and J shed 4 bases, with 11 bases lying between them. The CDR3 DNA reads as TGTGCCAGCAGTTTAGTGGAGGGGAGCACTGAAGCTTTCTTT. It codes for CASSLVEGSTEAFF.

The chain has TRBV28 and TRBJ2-6, with TRBD2 identical over 11 bases. Unmatched junction bases numbered 8, after V lost 4 bases and J lost 0 bases. CDR3 size: 19 residues. CDR1 and CDR2 (germline): MDHEN, SYDVKM. This chain's CDR3 is CASSSNRLAGSSGANVLTF. The CDR3 nucleotides read TGTGCCAGCAGTTCCAACCGACTAGCGGGAAGCTCTGGGGCCAACGTCCTGACTTTC. The whole variable domain, remainder taken from reference TRBV28 and TRBJ2-6, is DVKVTQSSRYLVKRTGEKVFLECVQDMDHENMFWYRQDPGLGLRLIYFSYDVKMKEKGDIPEGYSVSREKKERFSLILESASTNQTSMYLCASSSNRLAGSSGANVLTFGAGSRLTVL.

V is TRBV5-4 and J is TRBJ2-7; 8 bases agree with TRBD1. CDR1 SGHNT and CDR2 YYREEE come from the germline V gene (reference sequence). Trimming at V came to 4 bases and at J to 3 bases, leaving 9 bases not matched to a gene. The CDR3 spans 15 residues. CDR3 nucleotide sequence: TGTGCCAGCAGCCCCCGCGGGACAGGTAACTACGAGCAGTACTTC. This codes for CASSPRGTGNYEQYF.

J is TRBJ2-7 and V is TRBV28; TRBD2 matches 12 bases. This CDR3 has 13 residues. Germline CDR1 reads MDHEN; CDR2 reads SYDVKM. V lost 6 bases, J lost 6 bases, and 3 bases stayed unmatched. CDR3 residues: CASRTSGRSEQYF. The CDR3, as DNA: TGTGCCAGCAGGACTAGCGGGAGATCCGAGCAGTACTTC.

V usage is TRBV2 and J usage is TRBJ2-7, with D perhaps matching TRBD2 (6 bases). The CDR3 covers 16 residues. V gave up 6 bases and J gave up 3 bases, with 21 bases separating them. Germline V CDR1 and CDR2: SNHLY, FYNNEI. In DNA, the CDR3 is TGTGCCAGCAGGGAGGGAACGGTTAGGGGAGACTACGAGCAGTACTTC. As protein: CASREGTVRGDYEQYF.

The chain combines TRBV28 with TRBJ2-1; 11 positions agree with TRBD2. The germline V gene has CDR1 MDHEN and CDR2 SYDVKM. The V gene end was trimmed by 5 bases and the J gene end by 6 bases; junction bases not matched to a gene: 9. The CDR3 is 16 residues long. CDR3 nucleotide sequence: TGTGCCAGCAGTCTCGTACTAGCGGGAGCTTTCAATGAGCAGTTCTTC. Protein product: CASSLVLAGAFNEQFF.

The chain combines TRBV21-1 with TRBJ2-3; the table gives TRBD1 as D, unverified against the DNA. TRBV21-1 is a known pseudogene. There are 17 residues in the CDR3. The CDR3 region is CASSCPGQRIYSDTQYF. Here the CDR3 DNA reads TGTGCCAGCAGCTGCCCGGGACAGCGTATCTATTCAGATACGCAGTATTTT.

The chain joins TRBV5-1 to TRBJ2-1, with 7 bases matching TRBD2. The CDR3 length is 14 residues. Germline trimming cut 0 bases from V and 6 bases from J; bases unmatched to any gene: 3. The germline gives CDR1 SGHRS, CDR2 YFSETQ. CDR3 in amino acids: CASSLGGSLNEQFF. The CDR3 DNA follows: TGCGCCAGCAGCTTGGGCGGGAGTCTCAATGAGCAGTTCTTC.

This chain's CDR3 is CASNRGTGMTYEQYF. DNA of the CDR3: TGCGCCAGCAATCGCGGGACAGGGATGACCTACGAGCAGTACTTC. The chain recombines TRBV10-2 with TRBJ2-7; 9 bases match TRBD1. Per the germline V gene, CDR1 is WSHSY and CDR2 is SAAADI. V lost 7 bases to trimming and J lost 2 bases; unmatched junction nucleotides: 9. The CDR3 has 15 residues.